This TCR beta chain was found in a study of blood T cell repertoires in COVID-19. In germline, CDR1 is KGHDR, CDR2 SFDVKD. Trimming took 0 bases from V and 0 from J, leaving 15 bases between them. CDR3 length: 18 amino acids. Profiled with immunoSEQ multiplex PCR; TCRdb holds only in-frame clones, not every one. The data contain about 370,000 clones, 70% to 90% of them singletons. This sequence was found in a woman in her twenties or thirties with COVID-19, enrolled during active disease. The sequenced sample was peripheral blood. The chain recombines TRBV24-1 with TRBJ2-3; TRBD2 might be the D (5 bases). The CDR3 sequence: CATSDLEPGDDSTDTQYF. The CDR3 DNA is TGTGCCACCAGTGATTTGGAGCCCGGGGATGATAGCACAGATACGCAGTATTTT.